Listed below are T cell receptor beta chains from one sample, sequenced in a study of Ad26.COV2.S vaccination and SARS-CoV-2 variants. The method was immunoSEQ multiplex PCR; TCRdb's version includes in-frame clones alone and lacks a portion of them. The profile covers hundreds of thousands of clones, with 90% appearing a single time and approximately 12% taken by the ten largest. This specimen consisted of peripheral blood, obtained in a trial of Ad26.COV2.S vaccine versus placebo. The receptors here all came from a person aged 18-65 years who received the Ad26.COV2.S COVID-19 vaccine or a placebo. Each CDR3 is given with its conserved first and last residue. Each record gives: J gene, D gene, clone size, V gene, CDR3 protein, CDR3 DNA. A D gene is named only where the DNA matches it firmly. A row's size may be missing; if present it is once, few, many or a size class.

j_gene: TRBJ2-1
d_gene: -
abundance: -
v_gene: TRBV4-3
CDR3aa: CASSQSGPYNEQFF
CDR3nt: TGCGCCAGCAGCCAAAGTGGACCCTACAATGAGCAGTTCTTC

j_gene: TRBJ1-2
d_gene: TRBD1
abundance: once
v_gene: TRBV30
CDR3aa: CAWSRDRGDGYTF
CDR3nt: TGTGCCTGGAGTCGGGACAGGGGGGATGGCTACACCTTC

j_gene: TRBJ2-7
d_gene: -
abundance: -
v_gene: TRBV28
CDR3aa: CASNRGGDEQYF
CDR3nt: TGTGCCAGCAACAGGGGGGGCGACGAGCAGTACTTC

j_gene: TRBJ1-5
d_gene: -
abundance: -
v_gene: TRBV28
CDR3aa: CASSSREPQHF
CDR3nt: TGTGCCAGCAGTTCGCGGGAGCCCCAGCATTTT

j_gene: TRBJ1-5
d_gene: -
abundance: -
v_gene: TRBV10-3
CDR3aa: CAISASRGTFDQPQHF
CDR3nt: TGTGCCATCAGTGCCTCCAGAGGTACATTCGATCAGCCCCAGCATTTT

j_gene: TRBJ2-1
d_gene: -
abundance: -
v_gene: TRBV7-3
CDR3aa: CASSLIPRGNEQFF
CDR3nt: TGTGCCAGCAGCTTAATACCTAGAGGCAATGAGCAGTTCTTC

j_gene: TRBJ2-7
d_gene: TRBD1
abundance: -
v_gene: TRBV27
CDR3aa: CASSSTGNYEQYF
CDR3nt: TGTGCCAGCAGTTCGACAGGGAACTACGAGCAGTACTTC

j_gene: TRBJ2-7
d_gene: -
abundance: -
v_gene: TRBV28
CDR3aa: CASSPLPFGGYEQYF
CDR3nt: TGTGCCAGCAGTCCCCTACCGTTCGGGGGATACGAGCAGTACTTC

j_gene: TRBJ2-1
d_gene: -
abundance: -
v_gene: TRBV11-3
CDR3aa: CASSSRTDNEQFF
CDR3nt: TGTGCCAGCAGCTCGCGGACGGACAATGAGCAGTTCTTC

j_gene: TRBJ1-3
d_gene: -
abundance: -
v_gene: TRBV12-3/TRBV12-4
CDR3aa: CASSLSSGNTIYF
CDR3nt: TGTGCCAGCAGTTTAAGCTCTGGAAACACCATATATTTT

j_gene: TRBJ1-5
d_gene: -
abundance: -
v_gene: TRBV6-5
CDR3aa: CASSYSSRRNQPQHF
CDR3nt: TGTGCCAGCAGTTACTCGAGTAGAAGGAATCAGCCCCAGCATTTT

j_gene: TRBJ2-1
d_gene: TRBD2
abundance: -
v_gene: TRBV25-1
CDR3aa: CASSEPGLAGVGEQFF
CDR3nt: TGTGCCAGCAGTGAGCCGGGACTAGCGGGAGTTGGCGAGCAGTTCTTC

j_gene: TRBJ2-7
d_gene: -
abundance: -
v_gene: TRBV20-1
CDR3aa: CSASDQAYEQYF
CDR3nt: TGCAGTGCTAGTGACCAAGCCTACGAGCAGTACTTC

j_gene: TRBJ2-7
d_gene: TRBD1
abundance: once
v_gene: TRBV7-9
CDR3aa: CASSLPGQGASYEQYF
CDR3nt: TGTGCCAGCAGCCTCCCGGGACAGGGGGCCTCCTACGAGCAGTACTTC

j_gene: TRBJ2-2
d_gene: -
abundance: -
v_gene: TRBV12-3/TRBV12-4
CDR3aa: CASSLEGAGELFF
CDR3nt: TGTGCCAGCAGTTTAGAGGGTGCCGGGGAGCTGTTTTTT

j_gene: TRBJ2-2
d_gene: -
abundance: -
v_gene: TRBV4-2
CDR3aa: CASSQGRPTGELFF
CDR3nt: TGTGCCAGCAGCCAAGGCCGGCCCACCGGGGAGCTGTTTTTT

j_gene: TRBJ1-2
d_gene: -
abundance: -
v_gene: TRBV20-1
CDR3aa: CSAAGQRGYTF
CDR3nt: TGCAGTGCTGCCGGACAACGCGGCTACACCTTC

j_gene: TRBJ2-5
d_gene: -
abundance: once
v_gene: TRBV20-1
CDR3aa: CSASNLQGAETQYF
CDR3nt: TGCAGTGCTAGTAATCTACAGGGAGCGGAGACCCAGTACTTC

j_gene: TRBJ2-5
d_gene: -
abundance: -
v_gene: TRBV2
CDR3aa: CAALGYQETQYF
CDR3nt: TGTGCCGCTTTAGGATACCAAGAGACCCAGTACTTC

j_gene: TRBJ1-2
d_gene: -
abundance: -
v_gene: TRBV12-3/TRBV12-4
CDR3aa: CASSPRNYGYTF
CDR3nt: TGTGCCAGCAGTCCGAGAAACTATGGCTACACCTTC

j_gene: TRBJ2-1
d_gene: TRBD1
abundance: -
v_gene: TRBV3-1/TRBV3-2
CDR3aa: CASSQDTLRGHEQFF
CDR3nt: TGTGCCAGCAGCCAAGATACACTCAGGGGGCATGAGCAGTTCTTC

j_gene: TRBJ1-1
d_gene: -
abundance: -
v_gene: TRBV9
CDR3aa: CASSPNQGNTEAFF
CDR3nt: TGTGCCAGCAGCCCCAATCAGGGGAACACTGAAGCTTTCTTT

j_gene: TRBJ1-6
d_gene: TRBD1
abundance: -
v_gene: TRBV6-6
CDR3aa: CASSYDRGGSPLHF
CDR3nt: TGTGCCAGCAGTTACGACAGGGGGGGCTCACCCCTCCACTTT

j_gene: TRBJ2-3
d_gene: -
abundance: -
v_gene: TRBV20-1
CDR3aa: CSASVGGVTDTQYF
CDR3nt: TGCAGTGCTAGTGTGGGGGGCGTTACAGATACGCAGTATTTT

j_gene: TRBJ2-5
d_gene: -
abundance: -
v_gene: TRBV3-1/TRBV3-2
CDR3aa: CASSNSEGREDQETQYF
CDR3nt: TGTGCCAGCAGCAACAGTGAGGGCCGCGAAGACCAAGAGACCCAGTACTTC

j_gene: TRBJ1-1
d_gene: -
abundance: -
v_gene: TRBV6-5
CDR3aa: CASSYPTQGGSAEAFF
CDR3nt: TGTGCCAGCAGTTACCCGACGCAGGGAGGGTCGGCTGAAGCTTTCTTT

j_gene: TRBJ1-1
d_gene: -
abundance: -
v_gene: TRBV19
CDR3aa: CASTIQGRTEAFF
CDR3nt: TGTGCCAGTACCATACAGGGTCGTACTGAAGCTTTCTTT

j_gene: TRBJ2-1
d_gene: TRBD1
abundance: -
v_gene: TRBV19
CDR3aa: CASAGTGNYNEQFF
CDR3nt: TGTGCCTCCGCCGGGACAGGGAACTACAATGAGCAGTTCTTC

j_gene: TRBJ1-2
d_gene: -
abundance: few
v_gene: TRBV5-6
CDR3aa: CASSLTGFGYTF
CDR3nt: TGTGCCAGCAGCTTAACAGGGTTCGGCTACACCTTC

j_gene: TRBJ2-3
d_gene: -
abundance: once
v_gene: TRBV30
CDR3aa: CAWSVKVDTQYF
CDR3nt: TGTGCCTGGAGTGTAAAAGTAGATACGCAGTATTTT

j_gene: TRBJ2-3
d_gene: TRBD2
abundance: -
v_gene: TRBV4-2
CDR3aa: CASSPTQRETDTQYF
CDR3nt: TGTGCCAGCAGCCCAACACAGCGGGAAACAGATACGCAGTATTTT

j_gene: TRBJ2-2
d_gene: TRBD1
abundance: -
v_gene: TRBV4-3
CDR3aa: CASSQDQGAGELFF
CDR3nt: TGCGCCAGCAGCCAAGATCAGGGGGCCGGGGAGCTGTTTTTT

j_gene: TRBJ1-2
d_gene: -
abundance: -
v_gene: TRBV4-3
CDR3aa: CASSQDDARDDGYTF
CDR3nt: TGCGCCAGCAGCCAAGATGACGCCAGGGATGATGGCTACACCTTC

j_gene: TRBJ2-1
d_gene: -
abundance: -
v_gene: TRBV12-5
CDR3aa: CASGLAGTDRANEQFF
CDR3nt: TGTGCTAGTGGTTTGGCGGGGACGGACCGAGCCAATGAGCAGTTCTTC

j_gene: TRBJ2-7
d_gene: -
abundance: -
v_gene: TRBV6-2/TRBV6-3
CDR3aa: CASSYGPTYEQYF
CDR3nt: TGTGCCAGCAGTTACGGACCAACCTACGAGCAGTACTTC

j_gene: TRBJ2-1
d_gene: -
abundance: -
v_gene: TRBV4-1
CDR3aa: CASSQASSGTAYNEQFF
CDR3nt: TGCGCCAGCAGCCAAGCCTCCTCCGGGACCGCCTACAATGAGCAGTTCTTC

j_gene: TRBJ1-1
d_gene: -
abundance: -
v_gene: TRBV15
CDR3aa: CATSPRKDMNTEAFF
CDR3nt: TGTGCCACCAGCCCTAGGAAGGACATGAACACTGAAGCTTTCTTT

j_gene: TRBJ1-5
d_gene: -
abundance: -
v_gene: TRBV12-3/TRBV12-4
CDR3aa: CASRVLGQPQHF
CDR3nt: TGTGCCAGCAGGGTTTTAGGGCAGCCCCAGCATTTT